These 29 T cell receptor beta chains were all obtained from the same sample, sequenced in a study of cytomegalovirus exposure and HLA in healthy donors. Use of 60 Vbeta and 13 Jbeta primers characterized the PCR. The protocol was immunoSEQ multiplex PCR, while the TCRdb copy is restricted to in-frame clones and leaves out a portion. The sample gives over 55,000 clones, about 70% of which show up once; around a tenth is in the top ten. The sequencing sample was made of PBMCs. The source of these receptors is a woman aged 45-59 years in good health and CMV-seropositive.

CDR3 nucleotides: TGTGCCAGCAGCACGAACAGGGGGAACACTGAAGCTTTCTTT. This translates into CASSTNRGNTEAFF. V and J are TRBV21-1 and TRBJ1-1; the DNA was not used to check the table's D call, TRBD1. TRBV21-1 is labeled a pseudogene. CDR3 length: 14 residues.

V gene TRBV7-8 combines with J gene TRBJ1-2; 7 positions match TRBD1. V shed 2 bases and J 8 bases; nucleotides not matched to a gene: 5. The CDR3 runs to 13 residues. Germline-derived CDR1 and CDR2 are SGHVS and FQNEAQ. For the CDR3, the DNA is TGTGCCAGCAGCTTAAGACAGGGATGGGGCTACACCTTC. This encodes CASSLRQGWGYTF.

This clone was detected only once. The V and J genes are TRBV27 and TRBJ1-1; D is unclear. The germline gives CDR1 MNHEY, CDR2 SMNVEV (reference sequence). V lost 3 bases and J 0 bases, leaving 8 bases between the germline ends. The CDR3 is made up of 14 amino acids. The CDR3 DNA reads as TGTGCCAGCAGTTTTGGGCGGGTGAACACTGAAGCTTTCTTT. Its translation is CASSFGRVNTEAFF.

The V call is TRBV29-1, the J call TRBJ1-2; 7 nucleotides align to TRBD1. This CDR3 comprises 11 residues. Looked up from germline, CDR1 is SQVTM and CDR2 is ANQGSEA. The trim removed 4 bases at V and 9 bases at J, leaving 5 bases unmatched. CDR3 bases: TGCAGCGTTGGACAGGGTTCGCGCTACACCTTC. Translation: CSVGQGSRYTF.

As regards this clone: Sequence at one end of the junction differs from germline and may be a read error. The chain employs TRBV9 and TRBJ1-2; 8 positions match TRBD1. This CDR3 comprises 17 residues. Germline V CDR1 and CDR2: SGDLS, YYNGEE. The CDR3 nucleotides read TGTGCCAACAGCGCTACAGGGGGGCTGGACCTTAACTATGGCTACACCTTC. It encodes CANSATGGLDLNYGYTF.

Comment on this clone: Additional DNA sequences in this sample encode the identical CDR3. V and J are TRBV7-8 and TRBJ2-7; 7 nucleotides align to TRBD2. The CDR3 extends over 16 amino acids. The germline V gene has CDR1 SGHVS and CDR2 FQNEAQ. V was pared by 3 bases and J by 1 base, with 9 bases of the junction left unmatched. The CDR3 DNA sequence: TGTGCCAGCAGCTTGGCCCCTAGCGGCCTTTCCTACGAGCAGTACTTC. Its protein is CASSLAPSGLSYEQYF.

This chain uses TRBV13 with TRBJ2-6; TRBD1 agrees at 7 bases. In germline, CDR1 is PRHDT, CDR2 FYEKMQ (reference sequence). The CDR3 is 16 amino acids. V gave up 5 bases and J gave up 0 bases; unmatched junction bases: 4. The CDR3 is CASSRGTASGANVLTF. In DNA, the CDR3 is TGTGCCAGCAGCAGGGGGACAGCCTCTGGGGCCAACGTCCTGACTTTC.

This clone has only a few counts. This chain joins TRBV5-6 and TRBJ1-5, with D unresolved. The CDR3 covers 14 residues. The germline V gene encodes CDR1 SGHDT and CDR2 YYEEEE. Deletions cut 6 bases from V and 1 base from J, with 11 bases between. For the CDR3, the DNA is TGTGCCAGCACCTTCCTAGGCAGCAATCAGCCCCAGCATTTT. Protein sequence: CASTFLGSNQPQHF.

The chain employs TRBV6-5 and TRBJ1-2, with D possibly matching TRBD1 (5 bases). V lost 2 bases, J lost 13 bases, and 17 bases lay in between. The CDR3 covers 13 residues. Germline values: CDR1 MNHEY, CDR2 SVGAGI. CDR3: CASSYVWQGGLTF. The CDR3 region has the DNA TGTGCCAGCAGTTACGTTTGGCAGGGAGGTCTCACCTTC.

This chain joins TRBV7-2 and TRBJ1-6; 8 nucleotides agree with TRBD1. Germline values: CDR1 SGHTA, CDR2 FQGNSA. The CDR3 sequence is 18 residues long. The ends lost 1 base at V and 9 bases at J; junction bases unmatched: 14. The CDR3 DNA follows: TGTGCCAGCAGCTTAGTTCTAGTCGGGCAGGGGGCTTTTTCACCCCTCCACTTT. Residues: CASSLVLVGQGAFSPLHF.

This clone was observed a handful of times. The chain combines TRBV5-1 with TRBJ1-1; TRBD1 is a possible D gene (6 bases). V lost 0 bases, J lost 4 bases, and 16 bases lay in between. Germline values: CDR1 SGHRS, CDR2 YFSETQ. CDR3 length equals 16 residues. The CDR3 reads CASSLDRRGGSTEAFF. CDR3 sequence (DNA): TGCGCCAGCAGCTTGGACCGGAGGGGGGGGAGCACTGAAGCTTTCTTT.

This chain links TRBV18 with TRBJ1-5; 7 nucleotides agree with TRBD1. Per the germline V gene, CDR1 is KGHSH and CDR2 is LQKENI. This CDR3 region has 15 residues. V shed 6 bases, J shed 3 bases, and the junction held 8 bases outside the gene matches. The CDR3, as DNA: TGTGCCAGCTCGGCCGGGACAGCTTTCAATCAGCCCCAGCATTTT. Translating gives CASSAGTAFNQPQHF.

The J gene is TRBJ2-3, the V gene TRBV6-6; a possible D gene is TRBD1 (6 bases). This CDR3 contains 14 residues. The V and J ends lost 5 bases and 2 bases respectively, with 11 bases between them. The germline gives CDR1 MNHNY, CDR2 SVGAGI (reference sequence). CDR3 nucleotide sequence: TGTGCCAGCAGTATCGGGACATACACAGATACGCAGTATTTT. It translates to CASSIGTYTDTQYF.

Only a few counts were recorded for this clone. The CDR3 loop reads CASSGGTFYEQYF. The DNA for the CDR3 is TGTGCCAGCAGCGGGGGGACCTTCTACGAGCAGTACTTC. The V gene is TRBV2, the J gene TRBJ2-7; 7 nucleotides match TRBD2. Germline CDR1 and CDR2: SNHLY and FYNNEI. With V trimmed by 6 bases and J by 3 bases, 5 bases remained unmatched. There are 13 residues in the CDR3.

This rearrangement joins TRBV29-1 to TRBJ1-2; possibly TRBD1 for D (6 bases). V shed 2 bases and J shed 7 bases, with 17 bases lying between them. Germline V gene data show CDR1 as SQVTM and CDR2 as ANQGSEA. This CDR3 is built from 14 residues. DNA of the CDR3: TGCAGCGTTGAATATAGTGGGGGGGCAAGTGGCTACACCTTC. Residues: CSVEYSGGASGYTF.

This clone was found once. The chain couples TRBV28 to TRBJ2-2; the match to TRBD2 covers 9 bases. This CDR3 is built from 19 residues. Per the germline V gene, CDR1 is MDHEN and CDR2 is SYDVKM. Trimming removed 10 bases from V and 1 base from J; junction bases left unmatched: 19. The CDR3 reads CATSIGLKRGALNTGELFF. The DNA of the CDR3 is TGTGCCACCAGCATCGGTTTGAAGCGGGGGGCACTGAACACCGGGGAGCTGTTTTTT. The full variable domain, rest sourced from reference TRBV28 and TRBJ2-2, is DVKVTQSSRYLVKRTGEKVFLECVQDMDHENMFWYRQDPGLGLRLIYFSYDVKMKEKGDIPEGYSVSREKKERFSLILESASTNQTSMYLCATSIGLKRGALNTGELFFGEGSRLTVL.

The rearrangement uses TRBV7-8 and TRBJ2-1; 9 bases line up with TRBD1. Germline V CDR1 and CDR2: SGHVS, FQNEAQ. With 3 bases clipped from V and 3 bases from J, the junction kept 6 bases outside the gene matches. The CDR3 has 16 residues. The CDR3 DNA is TGTGCCAGCAGCTTGTTAGCGACAGGGGGCTACAATGAGCAGTTCTTC. Translation gives CASSLLATGGYNEQFF.

As DNA, the CDR3 is TGTGCCATCAGCGGGACAGGGTCTGGTAACCAGCATTTT. Its translation is CAISGTGSGNQHF. J is TRBJ1-5 and V is TRBV10-3; 9 bases fit TRBD1. Germline values: CDR1 ENHRY, CDR2 SYGVKD. V lost 6 bases to trimming and J lost 12 bases; unmatched junction nucleotides: 9. CDR3 length: 13 residues.

The chain has TRBV9 and TRBJ2-3; D perhaps matches TRBD2 (6 bases). This CDR3 comprises 14 residues. Germline-derived CDR1 and CDR2 are SGDLS and YYNGEE. Between the trimmed V and J ends, which lost 2 bases and 4 bases, there was a span of 11 bases. CDR3 in amino acids: CASSVTGEPDTQYF. The CDR3 nucleotides read TGTGCCAGCAGCGTTACGGGGGAACCAGATACGCAGTATTTT.

Here the CDR3 reads CASSIYNEQFF. The CDR3 nucleotides are TGTGCCAGCAGCATATACAATGAGCAGTTCTTC. The rearrangement uses TRBV7-2 and TRBJ2-1; unclear D gene. The V end lost 5 bases, the J end lost 4 bases, and 3 bases lay between the germline ends. CDR3 size: 11 residues. CDR1 is SGHTA, CDR2 FQGNSA, per germline.

The J gene is TRBJ2-2, the V gene TRBV5-1; maybe TRBD1 (6 bases). The CDR3 runs to 13 residues. Per germline, CDR1 SGHRS and CDR2 YFSETQ. V lost 6 bases and J lost 4, with 10 bases in between. The CDR3 sequence is CASTLQGTGELFF. The CDR3 DNA is TGCGCCAGCACCCTACAGGGCACCGGGGAGCTGTTTTTT.

J is TRBJ1-4 and V is TRBV28; 7 nucleotides align to TRBD1. J lost 4 bases, V lost 2 bases, and 4 bases had no gene match. The CDR3 is 15 amino acids. CDR1 and CDR2 from the germline V gene are MDHEN and SYDVKM. CDR3 nucleotides: TGTGCCAGCAGTTTAGGGGGGACAGATAATGAAAAACTGTTTTTT. Translation gives CASSLGGTDNEKLFF.

In its sample, this clone was seen a few times. CDR3 coding DNA: TGCAGTGCTGGACATAACACTGAAGCTTTCTTT. Its protein is CSAGHNTEAFF. The rearrangement joins TRBV20-1 to TRBJ1-1; the D gene is possibly TRBD1 (5 bases). Germline CDR1 and CDR2: DFQATT and SNEGSKA (reference sequence). The CDR3 length is 11 residues. V was trimmed by 5 bases and J by 2 bases, leaving 6 bases between them.

The chain joins TRBV7-2 to TRBJ2-1; tentative D call: TRBD2 (5 bases). Germline loops: CDR1 SGHTA, CDR2 FQGNSA. CDR3 length: 12 amino acids. V lost 5 bases and J 9 bases, leaving 11 bases between the germline ends. The CDR3 region has the DNA TGTGCCAGCAGCCACAAAGGGAGTGAGCAGTTCTTC. Translated: CASSHKGSEQFF.

The chain joins TRBV18 to TRBJ1-5, with 9 bases fitting TRBD1. This CDR3 has 15 amino acids. The ends lost 2 bases at V and 8 bases at J; junction bases unmatched: 7. The germline V gene encodes CDR1 KGHSH and CDR2 LQKENI. The CDR3 DNA reads as TGTGCCAGCTCACCAGAAACAGGGGGCCAAGAGCCCCAGCATTTT. Amino acid sequence: CASSPETGGQEPQHF.

The chain carries TRBV5-4 and TRBJ2-3; 11 bases line up with TRBD2. The CDR3 runs to 15 residues. The germline V gene has CDR1 SGHNT and CDR2 YYREEE (reference sequence). With 4 bases clipped from V and 5 bases from J, the junction kept 6 bases outside the gene matches. The CDR3 loop reads CASSPGTSGLDTQYF. CDR3 nucleotides: TGTGCCAGCAGCCCAGGGACTAGCGGTTTAGATACGCAGTATTTT.

The chain carries TRBV5-1 and TRBJ1-4, with 8 bases aligning to TRBD1. The CDR3 extends over 15 amino acids. Germline V gene sequence: CDR1 SGHRS, CDR2 YFSETQ. Germline trimming cut 0 bases from V and 7 bases from J; bases unmatched to any gene: 5. The CDR3 sequence is CASSLEGRGPEKLFF. Written as DNA, the CDR3 is TGCGCCAGCAGCTTGGAGGGCAGGGGGCCTGAAAAACTGTTTTTT.

The V gene is TRBV27, the J gene TRBJ1-4; 7 positions agree with TRBD1. The CDR3 loop spans 14 amino acids. V was pared by 6 bases and J by 3 bases, with 4 bases of the junction left unmatched. Germline V gene lookup returns CDR1 MNHEY and CDR2 SMNVEV (reference sequence). CDR3 residues: CASRDRVANEKLFF. The CDR3 nucleotides are TGTGCCAGCAGAGACAGGGTCGCTAATGAAAAACTGTTTTTT.

The gene calls are TRBV11-2 and TRBJ1-1; 8 bases are shared with TRBD1. The CDR3 has 15 residues. Per the germline V gene, CDR1 is SGHAT and CDR2 is FQNNGV. Germline trimming cut 5 bases from V and 7 bases from J; bases unmatched to any gene: 12. CDR3 amino acids: CASSPGDRGRGEAFF. DNA for the CDR3: TGTGCCAGCAGCCCTGGAGACAGGGGAAGAGGTGAAGCTTTCTTT.